This T cell receptor (beta chain) was sequenced for a study of cytomegalovirus exposure and HLA in healthy donors. The study, taken as a whole, reports: After further analysis at a later stage, 16,951 TCR beta sequences were associated with HLA alleles at 0.05 false discovery rate.

Per the germline V gene, CDR1 is SEHNR and CDR2 is FQNEAQ (reference sequence). The CDR3 sequence is 14 residues long. V lost 5 bases and J lost 8, with 15 bases in between. Notes on this clone: Its antigen is not identified.

PCR primers comprised 60 Vbeta and 13 Jbeta primers. Clones were read by immunoSEQ multiplex PCR, and TCRdb kept only the in-frame ones, dropping some. Here the sample spans 150,000 to 160,000 clones, roughly 80% being singletons. The sequencing sample was made of PBMCs. The V gene is TRBV7-9, the J gene TRBJ1-4, with a tentative D call TRBD1 (5 bases). This TCR came from a man aged 25 to 45 in good health and CMV-seropositive. The CDR3 DNA sequence: TGTGCCAGCAGCCCCCCGGACATCCCCGAAAAACTGTTTTTT. It is translated as CASSPPDIPEKLFF. Based on the CDR3 plus reference TRBV7-9 and TRBJ1-4, the full variable domain is DTGVSQNPRHKITKRGQNVTFRCDPISEHNRLYWYRQTLGQGPEFLTYFQNEAQLEKSRLLSDRFSAERPKGSFSTLEIQRTEQGDSAMYLCASSPPDIPEKLFFGSGTQLSVL.